This is a list of T cell receptor beta chains from one sample in a study of CD8+ T cells in alopecia areata. Clones were read by immunoSEQ multiplex PCR, and TCRdb kept only the in-frame ones, dropping some. The sample shows about 180,000 clones, less than 75% of them seen only once. The sequencing here drew on CD4+ T cells sorted from blood, taken at approximately week 61, from a patient treated with tofacitinib. The receptor source for this set is a human donor with alopecia areata. The CDR3 runs from the conserved cysteine through the conserved F or W. D genes are given only for firm matches. The listing skips clone size in some rows; elsewhere it reads once, few, many or a size class.

>-|-|TRBV18|TRBJ2-6|15
TGTGCCAGCTCACCACTGCTCTCTGGGGCCAACGTCCTGACTTTC
CASSPLLSGANVLTF
>-|-|TRBV5-6|TRBJ2-2|13
TGTGCCAGCAGCTTGCTCGGTGCCGGGGAGCTGTTTTTT
CASSLLGAGELFF
>TRBD1|-|TRBV5-6|TRBJ2-7|15
TGTGCCAGCAGCTTCTTGGACAGGGGGATCTACGAGCAGTACTTC
CASSFLDRGIYEQYF
>TRBD2|-|TRBV29-1|TRBJ2-1|15
TGCAGCGTTGAAGTAGGCGGGGGTACCTACAATGAGCAGTTCTTC
CSVEVGGGTYNEQFF
>-|-|TRBV30|TRBJ2-3|12
TGTGCCTGGAGTGCGGGGTCAGATACGCAGTATTTT
CAWSAGSDTQYF
>-|-|TRBV30|TRBJ2-3|13
TGTGCCTGGATGAGGGACAGCACAGATACGCAGTATTTT
CAWMRDSTDTQYF
>-|-|TRBV6-1|TRBJ1-6|15
TGTGCCAGCAGTGATATGGGGCAGGGCACGAGGGCCCTCCACTTT
CASSDMGQGTRALHF
>-|few|TRBV20-1|TRBJ2-5|11
TGCAGTGCTAAAATACAAGAGACCCAGTACTTC
CSAKIQETQYF
>-|-|TRBV25-1|TRBJ2-7|10
TGTGCCAGCAGTAAGCATTTCGGGGGCTTC
CASSKHFGGF
>-|few|TRBV11-1|TRBJ2-5|17
TGTGCCAGCAGCTTGGGGAAAACCCGGGCCAGGGGAGAGACCCAGTACTTC
CASSLGKTRARGETQYF
>-|-|TRBV27|TRBJ2-7|13
TGTGCCAGCAGAGGGCAGGGTCGATACGAGCAGTACTTC
CASRGQGRYEQYF
>TRBD2|-|TRBV6-5|TRBJ2-1|15
TGTGCCAGCAGTTCTAGCGGGGGGATGAACAATGAGCAGTTCTTC
CASSSSGGMNNEQFF
>-|-|TRBV9|TRBJ1-2|15
TGTGCCAGCAGCGTAGAGGGCAGGTCCCAGGATGGCTACACCTTC
CASSVEGRSQDGYTF
>TRBD2|-|TRBV27|TRBJ2-5|15
TGTGCCAGCAGTTTATCGACTAGCGGGGGTGGGGCCCAGTACTTC
CASSLSTSGGGAQYF
>TRBD2|-|TRBV6-5|TRBJ2-5|15
TGTGCCAGCTGCATCAGCGGGGGGAACCAAGAGACCCAGTACTTC
CASCISGGNQETQYF
>-|-|TRBV15|TRBJ1-4|15
TGTGCCACCAGCAGAGATTTGACAGTTAATGAAAAACTGTTTTTT
CATSRDLTVNEKLFF
>-|-|TRBV14|TRBJ2-7|14
TGTGCCAGCAGCCAGCCGGACAAGTCCTACGAGCAGTACTTC
CASSQPDKSYEQYF
>TRBD1|-|TRBV5-4|TRBJ2-2|15
TGTGCCAGCAGCACCGGGACAGACTACACCGGGGAGCTGTTTTTT
CASSTGTDYTGELFF
>-|-|TRBV30|TRBJ1-1|12
TGTGCCTGGGGAGGGTACAAAACTGAAGCTTTCTTT
CAWGGYKTEAFF
>-|-|TRBV29-1|TRBJ2-5|11
TGCAGCGTTGTAAGGGTAGAGACCCAGTACTTC
CSVVRVETQYF
>-|-|TRBV29-1|TRBJ1-2|13
TGCAGCGTCTGGAGTGGAGCTAACTATGGCTACACCTTC
CSVWSGANYGYTF
>TRBD1|-|TRBV4-1|TRBJ2-2|17
TGCGCCAGCACCCCCCTATACAGGGGCCCGGACACCGGGGAGCTGTTTTTT
CASTPLYRGPDTGELFF
>-|-|TRBV29-1|TRBJ2-7|14
TGCAGCGTTGAACGGGACCCCACATCCTACGAGCAGTACTTC
CSVERDPTSYEQYF
>-|-|TRBV30|TRBJ1-2|13
TGTGCCTGGAGCGGCTCGGAGGATTATGGCTACACCTTC
CAWSGSEDYGYTF
>-|few|TRBV6-5|TRBJ1-1|13
TGTGCCAGCAGTTACCGATTCGACACTGAAGCTTTCTTT
CASSYRFDTEAFF
>-|-|TRBV18|TRBJ1-5|16
TGTGCCAGCTCCCAGACAGGAACTGGGCGCAGGCAGCCCCAGCATTTT
CASSQTGTGRRQPQHF
>TRBD1|few|TRBV30|TRBJ1-2|13
TGTGCCTGGAGCACAACAGGGGGCCGCGGCTACACCTTC
CAWSTTGGRGYTF
>-|-|TRBV11-2|TRBJ1-2|12
TGTGCCAGCAGCTTAGGCGGCTATGGCTACACCTTC
CASSLGGYGYTF
>TRBD1|few|TRBV4-1|TRBJ2-3|16
TGCGCCAGCAGCCAAGATCTGGACAGGTTCACAGATACGCAGTATTTT
CASSQDLDRFTDTQYF
>TRBD1|-|TRBV6-1|TRBJ2-7|16
TGTGCCAGCAGTGAAACCTCCAGGACAGGGCGATACGAGCAGTACTTC
CASSETSRTGRYEQYF
>-|-|TRBV29-1|TRBJ2-2|14
TGCAGCGTTGAACACAGGGCCAACACCGGGGAGCTGTTTTTT
CSVEHRANTGELFF
>-|-|TRBV30|TRBJ1-5|14
TGTGCCTGGAGTGTCCGTAGGGACGATCAGCCCCAGCATTTT
CAWSVRRDDQPQHF
>-|-|TRBV30|TRBJ2-3|12
TGTGCCTGGAGCCGCAGTCCAGATACGCAGTATTTT
CAWSRSPDTQYF
>-|-|TRBV30|TRBJ2-1|13
TGTGCCTGGAACAGGCAATCCTACAATGAGCAGTTCTTC
CAWNRQSYNEQFF
>-|-|TRBV4-2|TRBJ1-2|14
TGTGCCAGCAGCGACGGACTAGCTAACTATGGCTACACCTTC
CASSDGLANYGYTF
>-|-|TRBV4-1|TRBJ2-1|19
TGCGCCAGCAGCCAAGTTACTGGCTGGGGCCGAGACTCCTACAATGAGCAGTTCTTC
CASSQVTGWGRDSYNEQFF
>-|-|TRBV5-6|TRBJ2-1|17
TGTGCCAGCAGCTTGCGGGGTCGGGGAGTGTTCGACAATGAGCAGTTCTTC
CASSLRGRGVFDNEQFF
>-|-|TRBV9|TRBJ2-3|16
TGTGCCAGCAGCGTAGCCCGGGTCAGCAGCACAGATACGCAGTATTTT
CASSVARVSSTDTQYF
>-|once|TRBV29-1|TRBJ1-1|14
TGCAGCGTTGAAGCCAGGCAGGGGAACACTGAAGCTTTCTTT
CSVEARQGNTEAFF
>-|-|TRBV5-1|TRBJ2-3|17
TGCGCCAGCAGCTTGGCGGCAGATTGGTCTAGCACAGATACGCAGTATTTT
CASSLAADWSSTDTQYF
>-|-|TRBV27|TRBJ2-1|13
TGTGCCAGCAGCAGTTTCCTGAATGGTGAGCAGTTCTTC
CASSSFLNGEQFF
>TRBD1|-|TRBV29-1|TRBJ2-1|15
TGCAGCGCTACACCGGGGACAGGGGTGAGAAATGAGCAGTTCTTC
CSATPGTGVRNEQFF
>TRBD2|-|TRBV29-1|TRBJ2-3|13
TGCAGCGTTCGGACTAGAGTTGCAGATACGCAGTATTTT
CSVRTRVADTQYF
>-|-|TRBV25-1|TRBJ1-6|12
TGTGCCAGCAGGAAACAGGGCAGGGACCTCCACTTT
CASRKQGRDLHF
>-|-|TRBV10-3|TRBJ1-4|13
TGTGCCATCAGTCCCGGGACAACCGAAAAACTGTTTTTT
CAISPGTTEKLFF
>TRBD1|once|TRBV27|TRBJ1-1|16
TGTGCCAGCAGTCCCTGGACAGGGGGAACGAACACTGAAGCTTTCTTT
CASSPWTGGTNTEAFF
>TRBD2|few|TRBV5-1|TRBJ2-2|14
TGCGCCAGCAATAGCGGGGGGAACACCGGGGAGCTGTTTTTT
CASNSGGNTGELFF
>TRBD1|-|TRBV5-1|TRBJ2-3|16
TGCGCCAGCAGCACGGGGACAGCCATTAGCACAGATACGCAGTATTTT
CASSTGTAISTDTQYF
>-|-|TRBV9|TRBJ2-3|15
TGTGCCAGCAGCGTGGGGGGGCTCAGCACAGATACGCAGTATTTT
CASSVGGLSTDTQYF
>-|-|TRBV5-1|TRBJ2-5|13
TGCGCCAGCAGCTTGTTCAACCAAGAGACCCAGTACTTC
CASSLFNQETQYF
>TRBD1|few|TRBV9|TRBJ1-4|16
TGTGCCAGCAGCGCCGGGACAGGGGAAACTAATGAAAAACTGTTTTTT
CASSAGTGETNEKLFF
>TRBD1|-|TRBV18|TRBJ2-2|17
TGTGCCAGCTCACCACCGACAGGGTCCACGAACACCGGGGAGCTGTTTTTT
CASSPPTGSTNTGELFF
>-|-|TRBV7-9|TRBJ2-3|14
TGTGCCAGCAGCTTATCGTCAGGCCCAGATACGCAGTATTTT
CASSLSSGPDTQYF